This T cell receptor beta chain emerged from a study of cytomegalovirus exposure and HLA in healthy donors (dated by TCRdb to 2016 to 2017). About the full investigation: According to an earlier analysis of several hundred of the donors, 150 million to 200 million T cells yielded approximately 120 million unique TCR beta sequences and about 300 Gb of sequence data. To decide whether each TCR beta V gene segment behaved as functional or pseudogenic, an earlier analysis of some 600 of the donors relied on high-throughput TCR beta sequencing. Typing coverage differed by locus: A, B, C, DRB1 and DQB1 were typed in about 620-630 donors, DQA1 in around 500, DPA1 in around 610, and DPB1 in roughly 470. Roughly 290 gigabases of sequencing data and around 85 million unique TCR sequences made up an early release that covered 640 HLA-typed donors. Donor age, sex, ethnicity and CMV serostatus were compiled alongside the repertoire data. The study profiled the T cell repertoires of 550 to 700 subjects by immunosequencing and related them to cytomegalovirus serostatus. Across approximately 400 genotyped donors of the cohort, an average of approximately 240,000 unique TCR beta nucleotide sequences per donor were sequenced, and around 20% of those sequences were non-productive. HLA typing covered class I and class II loci at four-digit resolution. In the later analysis, no new phenotypic data were used to find candidate immune exposures; instead, reliance was placed on TCR beta sequences and their occurrence across donors. In a later analysis, previously published TCR beta repertoires from 500 to 750 donors were re-analyzed and high-resolution HLA genotyping was added so that TCR occurrence patterns could be studied. Because of strong linkage in the cohort, four to six DR-DQ haplotypes were treated as single units for association and clustering. Every discovery cohort repertoire had been produced on one sequencing platform. A later genetic analysis used genome-wide SNP genotypes for about three fifths of the 666 donors, treating that subset as a discovery cohort. A separate validation cohort of over 95 different subjects was used in addition to the 666-subject first cohort. The genetic ancestry cluster associated with self-reported Caucasian donors included 70% to 85% of the roughly 380 genotyped donors. The aim of the study was to test whether cataloging public T cell receptors could identify signatures of past pathogen exposure. High-throughput TCR immunosequencing, statistical association of individual TCRs with disease status, and machine learning were combined to predict cytomegalovirus infection status.

The CDR3 measures 17 amino acids from cysteine to phenylalanine. The CDR3 DNA has 51 bases and is translated from base 1. Trimming removed 4 bases from V and 0 bases from J; the gene matches leave 8 bases unexplained. Based on the germline V gene, the CDR1 and CDR2 sequences are MNHNS and SASEGT. Broader findings and caveats from the paper: The authors suggested that the approach could potentially be generalized to other disease states and immunological phenotypes. Immune exposure information for the cohort was limited to CMV serostatus. A cluster of highly shared sequence variants was judged likely to represent a technical artifact of the sequencing pipeline. Across donors, most TCR sequences were observed very rarely, whereas some public TCRs were present in many individuals. Broadly in line with IMGT annotations, most TCR beta V segments showed up in productive rearrangements about 90% or about 30% of the time in an earlier analysis of around 550 of the donors. A further reported finding was that TCR beta sequences accurately predicted the HLA-A and HLA-B alleles for most subjects in the first cohort. When HLA alleles, especially DR and DQ, strongly co-occurred, attributing TCR associations to individual alleles was difficult. An association between a missense DCLRE1C variant and V-gene and J-gene trimming of TCR beta chains was found in a later genetic analysis and replicated in an independent cohort. Sequencing depth was assumed to be roughly uniform across donors in the presence/absence analyses, though that assumption may not hold. The 87-base-pair reads could not distinguish some IMGT-functional V segments, including TRBV6-2 and TRBV6-3, so those segments were excluded. In vitro tests confirmed that a few of the cytomegalovirus-associated TCR beta chains recognize cytomegalovirus antigens. This cohort had only TCR beta chains sequenced, and the lack of alpha or paired-chain data limited which features could be detected. In a later genetic analysis, fewer N-insertions in productive TCRs were reported among donors in an Asian-associated ancestry cluster than the roughly 670-donor mean. Specific HLA alleles were associated with around 18,000 TCR beta sequences at a false discovery rate of 0.05 in a later analysis. The earlier analysis of 587 of the donors excluded seventeen rarely observed V segments, including chromosome 9 orphons, because counts were too low. Because HLA typing was missing for some donors at each locus, association tests included only the typed subset. In a later analysis, most CMV-associated TCR beta chains were found to appear HLA-restricted, with HLA associations seemingly driven largely by CMV exposure. In a later analysis, several top co-occurrence clusters were reported to appear linked to parvovirus B19, influenza, CMV and Epstein-Barr virus. Linkage disequilibrium might explain the correlated functional status among segregating V segments, but an unknown experimental factor could not be excluded. Compared with equally common non-associated chains, HLA-associated TCR beta chains in a later analysis were more clonally expanded and had lower generation probabilities. According to a later analysis, TCR association rates differed among HLA loci, with DRB1 alleles showing the most associated TCRs and HLA-C alleles showing the fewest. A total of fewer than 200 TCR beta chains were listed by the study as associated with cytomegalovirus. In both the original and validation cohorts, the classifier was reported to diagnose cytomegalovirus status with high specificity and sensitivity.

The cohort was made up of around 720 healthy bone marrow donors. All cohort members were sampled while nominally healthy, although unrecorded immune exposures were likely present. The donor tested CMV seropositive and was one of the 289 seropositive cohort members. Each donor provided a peripheral blood sample, and peripheral blood mononuclear cells were used for TCR beta sequencing. The Qiagen DNeasy Blood Extraction Kit was used to extract genomic DNA from the blood cell samples. Library prep was done by the immunoSEQ multiplex PCR assay. For the multiplex PCR, a mixture combining 60 forward primers for TCR Vbeta segments and 13 reverse primers for TCR Jbeta segments was used. The CDR3 region of rearranged TCR beta genes was amplified from genomic DNA with a multiplex PCR assay. The amplified TCR beta libraries were sequenced on the Illumina HiSeq System as 87-base-pair reads. Processing in the source paper ran as follows. A later analysis tallied around 87 million unique TCR beta chains across the 666 repertoires, and about 10 million of those chains were shared by two or more donors. Raw reads were error-corrected and collapsed into unique sequences by a nearest-neighbor algorithm in which closely related sequences were merged to remove PCR and sequencing errors. To assign V, D and J gene segments, CDR3 sequences were aligned to IMGT reference sequences. For a sequence to be retained, a match of at least six nucleotides was required to both a V gene segment and a J gene segment. Rearrangements were classified as productive when the CDR3 lacked stop codons and remained in frame with V and J, and all other rearrangements were classified as non-productive. CDR3 was defined by IMGT convention, running from the second conserved V-encoded cysteine to the conserved J-encoded phenylalanine. In an earlier analysis of more than 550 of the donors, sequences lacking an unambiguous match to a single V gene segment were excluded. An earlier analysis of roughly 590 of the donors called V segments functional above 56.7% productive rearrangements and segregating when the between-donor standard deviation exceeded 5%. To diagnose cytomegalovirus status from the catalog of TCR beta chain sequences, a statistical classification framework was built. In a later analysis, V and J genes were assigned by comparing TCR nucleotide sequences against IMGT/GENE-DB human TR gene sequences. In a later analysis, CDR3 sequences and most-parsimonious VDJ recombination scenarios were assigned using the TCRdist pipeline. A later analysis defined each TCR beta chain by its CDR3 amino acid sequence plus V-gene family, and excluded reads lacking a unique V-gene family. As a way to deal with suspected cross-contamination and a sequencing artifact, a later analysis dropped 450 to 700 nucleotide sequences that were highly shared and had low generation probability. In a later analysis, a clonal expansion index for each public chain was calculated from normalized within-repertoire ranks of inferred template counts. In a later analysis, generation probabilities were computed using a VDJ recombination model fitted to out-of-frame rearrangements, and the results were checked against IGoR. A later analysis scored TCR-TCR, TCR-HLA and TCR-CMV co-occurrence with hypergeometric tests, applying a repertoire-size bias correction to TCR pairs. A later analysis estimated false discovery rates by permuting HLA or CMV assignments 20 times. In a later analysis, co-occurring TCRs were grouped using DBSCAN, and TCRdist sequence similarity was added for clustering within HLA-allele-positive subsets. Co-occurrence clustering excluded repertoires with fewer than 30,000 or more than 120,000 public chains, plus five with anomalous nucleotide sharing. The source is immuneACCESS, and TCRdb retained only in-frame sequences with V and J called. Part of the clones is not carried over; for the studies checked, unresolved V genes explain less than half of this, and the remainder is unexplained. Clonal size and the V and J genes are those of that table, whereas D and trimming came from the DNA. The sample profile shows approximately 150,000 clones; about 80% of them were found once. The biggest ten clones account for approximately 13% of the sample.

Notes on this clone: It lacks a known antigen. Base qualities are not recorded, but no much larger clone differs from it by a single base.

Material for sequencing was PBMCs. The receptor was isolated from a middle-aged man in good health and CMV-seropositive. This sequence uses TRBV6-1 and TRBJ1-4, and 7 junctional nucleotides match TRBD1. The CDR3: CASSGMRGQTTNEKLFF. The sequenced DNA: TGTGCCAGCAGTGGAATGAGGGGGCAAACAACTAATGAAAAACTGTTTTTT.